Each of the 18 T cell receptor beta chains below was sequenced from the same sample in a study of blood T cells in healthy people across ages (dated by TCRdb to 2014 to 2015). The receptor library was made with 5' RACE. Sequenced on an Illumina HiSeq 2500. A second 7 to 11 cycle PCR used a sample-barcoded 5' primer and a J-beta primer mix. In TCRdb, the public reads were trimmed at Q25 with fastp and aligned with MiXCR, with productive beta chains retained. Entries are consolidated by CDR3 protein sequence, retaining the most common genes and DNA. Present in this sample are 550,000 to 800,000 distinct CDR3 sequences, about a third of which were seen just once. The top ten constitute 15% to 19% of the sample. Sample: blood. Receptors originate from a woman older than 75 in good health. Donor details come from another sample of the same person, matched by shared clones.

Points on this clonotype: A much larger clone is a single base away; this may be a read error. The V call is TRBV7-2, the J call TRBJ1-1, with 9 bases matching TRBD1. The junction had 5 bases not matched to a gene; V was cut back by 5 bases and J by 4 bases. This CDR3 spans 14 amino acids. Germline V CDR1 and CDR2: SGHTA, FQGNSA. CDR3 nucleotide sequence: TGTGCCAGCAGCCTATACAGGGGGCGCACTGAAGCTTTCTTT. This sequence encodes CASSLYRGRTEAFF.

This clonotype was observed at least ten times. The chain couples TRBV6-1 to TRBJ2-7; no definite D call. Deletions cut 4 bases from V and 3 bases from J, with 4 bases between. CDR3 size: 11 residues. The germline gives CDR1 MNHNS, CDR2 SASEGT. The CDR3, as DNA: TGTGCCAGCAGTGGTAACTACGAGCAGTACTTC. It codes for CASSGNYEQYF.

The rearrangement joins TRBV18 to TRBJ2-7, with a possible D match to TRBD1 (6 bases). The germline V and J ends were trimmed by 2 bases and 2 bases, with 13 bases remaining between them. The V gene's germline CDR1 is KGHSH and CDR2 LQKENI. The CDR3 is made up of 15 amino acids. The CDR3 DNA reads TGTGCCAGCTCACCAGGGCCAGGGGACCCCTACGAGCAGTACTTC. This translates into CASSPGPGDPYEQYF.

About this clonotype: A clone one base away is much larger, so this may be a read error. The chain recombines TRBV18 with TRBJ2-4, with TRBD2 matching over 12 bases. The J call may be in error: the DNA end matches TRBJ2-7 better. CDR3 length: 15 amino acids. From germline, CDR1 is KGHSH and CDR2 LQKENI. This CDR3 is CASSPRTSGRSEQYF. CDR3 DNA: TGTGCCAGCTCACCACGTACTAGCGGGAGGAGCGAGCAGTACTTC.

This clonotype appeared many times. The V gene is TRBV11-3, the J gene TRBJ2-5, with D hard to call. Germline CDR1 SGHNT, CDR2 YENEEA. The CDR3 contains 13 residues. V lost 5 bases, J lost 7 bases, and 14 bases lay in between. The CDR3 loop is CASSPMVSGTQYF. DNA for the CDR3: TGTGCCAGCAGCCCGATGGTTAGTGGGACCCAGTACTTC.

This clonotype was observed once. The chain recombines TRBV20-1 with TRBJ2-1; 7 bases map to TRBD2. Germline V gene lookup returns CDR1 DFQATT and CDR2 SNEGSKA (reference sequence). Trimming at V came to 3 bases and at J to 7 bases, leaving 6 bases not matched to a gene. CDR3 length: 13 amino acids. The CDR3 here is CSASIGRVNEQFF. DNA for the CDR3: TGCAGTGCTAGTATTGGGAGGGTGAATGAGCAGTTCTTC.

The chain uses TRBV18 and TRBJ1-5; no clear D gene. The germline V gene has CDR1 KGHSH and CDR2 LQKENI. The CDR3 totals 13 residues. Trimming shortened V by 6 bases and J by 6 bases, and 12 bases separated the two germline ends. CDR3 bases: TGTGCCAGCTCTGTGCGTGGGTTTCAGCCCCAGCATTTT. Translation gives CASSVRGFQPQHF.

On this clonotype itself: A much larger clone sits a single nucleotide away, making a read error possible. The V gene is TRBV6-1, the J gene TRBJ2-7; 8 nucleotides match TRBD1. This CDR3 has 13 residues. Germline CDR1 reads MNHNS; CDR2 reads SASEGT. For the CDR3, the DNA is TGTGTCAGCGCCTGGACAGGGTCCCACGAGCAGTACTTC. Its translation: CVSAWTGSHEQYF.

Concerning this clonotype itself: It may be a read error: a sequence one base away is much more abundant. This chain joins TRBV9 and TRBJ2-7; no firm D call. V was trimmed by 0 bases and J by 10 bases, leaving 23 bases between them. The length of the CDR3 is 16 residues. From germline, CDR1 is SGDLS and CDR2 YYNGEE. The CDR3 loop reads CASSVGLPVPQEAQYF. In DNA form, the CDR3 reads TGTGCCAGCAGCGTAGGGCTACCAGTACCTCAAGAGGCCCAGTACTTC.

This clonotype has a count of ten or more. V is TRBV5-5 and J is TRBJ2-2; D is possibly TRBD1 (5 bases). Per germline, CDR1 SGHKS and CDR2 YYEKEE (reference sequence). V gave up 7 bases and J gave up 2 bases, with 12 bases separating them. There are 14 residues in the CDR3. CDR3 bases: TGTGCCAGCCTGCGCAGGGCCAACACCGGGGAGCTGTTTTTT. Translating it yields CASLRRANTGELFF.

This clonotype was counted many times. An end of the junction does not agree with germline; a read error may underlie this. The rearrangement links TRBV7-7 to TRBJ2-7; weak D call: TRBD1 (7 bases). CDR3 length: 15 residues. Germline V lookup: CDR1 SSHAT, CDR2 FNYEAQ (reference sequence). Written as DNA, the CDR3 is TGTGCTAGCAGCTTAGGAGGAGGGGGCGCCTACGAGCAGTACTTC. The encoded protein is CASSLGGGGAYEQYF.

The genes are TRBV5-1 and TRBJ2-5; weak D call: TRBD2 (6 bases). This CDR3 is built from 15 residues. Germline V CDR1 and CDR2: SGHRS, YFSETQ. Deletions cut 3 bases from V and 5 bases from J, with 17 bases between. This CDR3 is CASSSQRRELETQYF. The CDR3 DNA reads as TGCGCCAGCAGCTCCCAGCGGCGGGAACTTGAGACCCAGTACTTC.

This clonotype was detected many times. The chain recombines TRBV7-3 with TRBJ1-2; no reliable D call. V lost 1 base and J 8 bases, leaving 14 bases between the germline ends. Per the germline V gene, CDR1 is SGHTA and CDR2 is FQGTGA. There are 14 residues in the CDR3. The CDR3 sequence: CASSLSPELGGYTF. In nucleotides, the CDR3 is TGTGCCAGCAGCTTAAGCCCAGAACTGGGAGGCTACACCTTC.

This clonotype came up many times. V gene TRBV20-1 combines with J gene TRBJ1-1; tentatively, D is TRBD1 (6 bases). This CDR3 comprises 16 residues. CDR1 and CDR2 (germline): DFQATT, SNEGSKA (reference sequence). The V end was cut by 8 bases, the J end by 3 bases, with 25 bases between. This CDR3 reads CSTTPGHLNDHTEAFF. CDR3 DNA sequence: TGCAGTACAACCCCGGGACACCTCAACGACCACACTGAAGCTTTCTTT.

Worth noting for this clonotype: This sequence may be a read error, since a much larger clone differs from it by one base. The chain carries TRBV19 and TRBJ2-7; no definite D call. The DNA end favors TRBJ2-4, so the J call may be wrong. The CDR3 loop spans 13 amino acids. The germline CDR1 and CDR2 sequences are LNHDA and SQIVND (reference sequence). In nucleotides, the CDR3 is TGTGCCAGTGGTAGGTCGGTCGAAAACATTCAGTACTTC. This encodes CASGRSVENIQYF.

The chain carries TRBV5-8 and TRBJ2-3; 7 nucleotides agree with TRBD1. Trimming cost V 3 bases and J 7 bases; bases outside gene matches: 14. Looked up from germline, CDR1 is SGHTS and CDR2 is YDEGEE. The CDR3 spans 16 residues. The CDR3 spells CASSSLPGQREHTQYF. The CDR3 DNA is TGTGCCAGCAGCTCCCTGCCGGGACAGCGAGAACATACGCAGTATTTT.

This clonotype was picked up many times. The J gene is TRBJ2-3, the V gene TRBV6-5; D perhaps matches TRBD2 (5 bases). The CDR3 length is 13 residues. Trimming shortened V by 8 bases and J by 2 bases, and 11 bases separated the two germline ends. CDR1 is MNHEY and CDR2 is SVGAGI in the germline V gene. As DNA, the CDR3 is TGTGCCAGCCGGAAGGACTTCACAGATACGCAGTATTTT. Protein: CASRKDFTDTQYF.

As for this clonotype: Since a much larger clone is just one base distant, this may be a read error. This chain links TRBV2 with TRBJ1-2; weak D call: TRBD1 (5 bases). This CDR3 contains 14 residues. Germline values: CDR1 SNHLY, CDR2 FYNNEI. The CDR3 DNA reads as TGTGCCAGCAGCGAAGGGAGGGGCCGGTGGGGCTACACCTTC. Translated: CASSEGRGRWGYTF.